This T cell receptor (beta chain) was sequenced during a study of cytomegalovirus exposure and HLA in healthy donors. Regarding the study as a whole: Data from an earlier analysis indicated that most TCR beta V segments were productive either about 87% or about 30% of the time. Researchers reported in a later analysis that a missense DCLRE1C variant was tied to TCR beta V- and J-gene trimming.

PCR was performed using 60 Vbeta and 13 Jbeta primers. The method was immunoSEQ multiplex PCR; TCRdb's version includes in-frame clones alone and lacks a portion of them. Altogether about 120,000 clones are present, around four fifths being singletons, with the ten largest covering 1.5% to 2%. With respect to this clone: Its antigen is not known.

The ends were cut back, 1 base at V and 0 bases at J, with 11 bases in the middle. CDR3 length: 16 residues. Germline V gives CDR1 SGHRS, CDR2 YFSETQ. The sample consisted of PBMCs. V gene TRBV5-1 combines with J gene TRBJ1-3; D call uncertain. The receptor comes from a man between 40 and 49 years old in good health and CMV-seronegative. The CDR3 DNA reads as TGCGCCAGCAGCTTGTTGCCCCAGATCTCTGGAAACACCATATATTTT. It translates to CASSLLPQISGNTIYF.